This record covers a single T cell receptor beta chain. The data were produced by immunoSEQ multiplex PCR, yet TCRdb's version contains in-frame clones alone and is incomplete. The table shows about 120,000 clones, with more than 75% occurring only once. Germline-derived CDR1 and CDR2 are SGHVS and FQNEAQ. The junction had 17 bases not matched to a gene; V was cut back by 7 bases and J by 6 bases. The CDR3 has 16 residues. This sample is part of a study of T cell responses to AZD1222 COVID-19 vaccine. The material sequenced was peripheral blood, taken on day 0 of AZD1222 vaccination. The receptor comes from an adult in good health. This rearrangement joins TRBV7-8 to TRBJ2-7; 8 bases map to TRBD1. Here the CDR3 reads CASTTKGQGGSGEQYF. CDR3 sequence (DNA): TGTGCCAGCACCACCAAAGGACAGGGCGGATCCGGCGAGCAGTACTTC.